A single sample is the source of the 31 T cell receptor beta chains below, sequenced in a study of T cells in localized non-small cell lung cancer. Assay used: immunoSEQ multiplex PCR; TCRdb lists only in-frame clones, some missing. The sample shows approximately 40,000 clones, about 87% of them seen only once. The sequenced sample was peripheral blood, obtained before any cancer treatment. These receptors were collected from a man between 18 and 49 years old with stage I lung adenocarcinoma.

This sequence joins TRBV11-2 and TRBJ2-7; D possibly corresponds to TRBD1 (6 bases). Germline V gene sequence: CDR1 SGHAT, CDR2 FQNNGV. V was clipped by 5 bases and J by 5 bases, with 31 bases between them. The CDR3 spans 19 residues. The CDR3 loop is CASSPTSARGVGHGHEQYF. The CDR3 nucleotides read TGTGCCAGCAGCCCAACCTCTGCCAGGGGTGTGGGACATGGCCACGAGCAGTACTTC.

The V gene is TRBV28, the J gene TRBJ2-2; D is perhaps TRBD1 (6 bases). The germline V and J ends were trimmed by 6 bases and 0 bases, with 14 bases remaining between them. The germline gives CDR1 MDHEN, CDR2 SYDVKM. The CDR3 loop spans 16 amino acids. The CDR3 reads CASSGAGAANTGELFF. CDR3 nucleotide sequence: TGTGCCAGCAGCGGGGCAGGGGCCGCGAACACCGGGGAGCTGTTTTTT.

This clone was seen only once. The chain combines TRBV30 with TRBJ1-2; 7 bases are a match to TRBD1. This CDR3 has 15 amino acids. Germline V gives CDR1 GTSNPN, CDR2 SVGIG (reference sequence). V lost 5 bases, J lost 8 bases, and 17 bases stayed unmatched. The CDR3 bases are TGTGCCTGGGGTGGGCCGACAGGGTCTGGAGGAGGCTACACCTTC. Its translation: CAWGGPTGSGGGYTF.

By share, this clone counts as medium-sized. This chain uses TRBV14 with TRBJ2-3; D not resolved. V was trimmed by 4 bases and J by 2 bases, leaving 19 bases between them. CDR3 length equals 17 residues. Germline V gives CDR1 SGHDN, CDR2 FVKESK. This chain's CDR3 is CASSPRRPGVYTDTQYF. CDR3 nucleotide sequence: TGTGCCAGCAGCCCCAGAAGGCCTGGGGTTTACACAGATACGCAGTATTTT.

The rearrangement uses TRBV30 and TRBJ1-2; D is unresolved. Trimming removed 0 bases from V and 0 bases from J, with 8 bases in between. CDR1 is GTSNPN, CDR2 SVGIG, per germline (reference sequence). This CDR3 spans 14 amino acids. The CDR3 is CAWSVNPANYGYTF. The CDR3 DNA follows: TGTGCCTGGAGTGTAAACCCAGCTAACTATGGCTACACCTTC.

The chain joins TRBV28 to TRBJ1-1; 11 positions agree with TRBD1. The CDR3 totals 15 residues. The junction had 7 bases not matched to a gene; V was cut back by 6 bases and J by 4 bases. CDR1 is MDHEN, CDR2 SYDVKM, per germline. In DNA form, the CDR3 reads TGTGCCAGCAGGGTATGGACAGGGGGCGTCACTGAAGCTTTCTTT. Protein product: CASRVWTGGVTEAFF.

The CDR3 nucleotides are TGCAGCTCTGAAGATCGGACAGGGGGGCCTGAAGCTTTCTTT. As protein: CSSEDRTGGPEAFF. The gene calls are TRBV29-1 and TRBJ1-1; 10 bases agree with TRBD1. J was trimmed by 6 bases and V by 8 bases; bases with no gene match: 12. The CDR3 has 14 residues. Germline V gene lookup returns CDR1 SQVTM and CDR2 ANQGSEA.

For the CDR3, the DNA is TGTGCCAGCAGCGCCCGACAGGGGAGCTCCTACAATGAGCAGTTCTTC. This sequence encodes CASSARQGSSYNEQFF. V gene TRBV9 combines with J gene TRBJ2-1; 8 nucleotides align to TRBD1. The CDR3 has 16 residues. The V and J ends lost 3 bases and 0 bases, in that order; junction bases with no gene match: 5. Per the germline V gene, CDR1 is SGDLS and CDR2 is YYNGEE.

The V and J genes are TRBV9 and TRBJ2-1, with TRBD1 identical over 11 bases. This CDR3 has 14 residues. Germline V gives CDR1 SGDLS, CDR2 YYNGEE. The V segment lost 4 bases and the J segment 7 bases; nucleotides outside the gene matches: 4. The CDR3 sequence is CASSLGDRGNEQFF. DNA of the CDR3: TGTGCCAGCAGCTTGGGGGACAGGGGGAATGAGCAGTTCTTC.

The chain carries TRBV6-5 and TRBJ1-1; D is uncertain. V dropped 7 bases and J dropped 8 bases, with 17 bases sitting between them. The CDR3 loop spans 13 amino acids. CDR1 and CDR2 from the germline V gene are MNHEY and SVGAGI. CDR3 DNA sequence: TGTGCCAGCACTTCCGACGCCACAAGAGAAGCTTTCTTT. Residues: CASTSDATREAFF.

This rearrangement joins TRBV14 to TRBJ1-2; D uncertain. V was pared by 2 bases and J by 4 bases, with 5 bases between. The CDR3 runs to 12 residues. Germline V gene lookup returns CDR1 SGHDN and CDR2 FVKESK. In DNA form, the CDR3 reads TGTGCCAGCAGCCAACGTACCTATGGCTACACCTTC. This gives the protein CASSQRTYGYTF.

The chain uses TRBV6-5 and TRBJ1-6; no firm D call. V shed 5 bases and J shed 6 bases, with 5 bases lying between them. CDR1 and CDR2 from the germline V gene are MNHEY and SVGAGI. The CDR3 extends over 12 amino acids. The CDR3, as DNA: TGTGCCAGCAGTCGTCCTAATTCACCCCTCCACTTT. Its translation: CASSRPNSPLHF.

The chain combines TRBV7-6 with TRBJ2-2, with TRBD1 matching 7 bases. In germline, CDR1 is SGHVS, CDR2 FNYEAQ. After removal of 3 bases from V and 0 bases from J, the junction contained 10 bases not matched to a gene. The CDR3 runs to 18 residues. In DNA form, the CDR3 reads TGTGCCAGCAGCTTTAAGGGGACAGCCTCCGCGAACACCGGGGAGCTGTTTTTT. Translated: CASSFKGTASANTGELFF.

Here the CDR3 DNA reads TGTGCCAGCTCACAAGGTGCTAACTATGGCTACACCTTC. Its protein product is CASSQGANYGYTF. J is TRBJ1-2 and V is TRBV18; the D is unclear. Germline V gene sequence: CDR1 KGHSH, CDR2 LQKENI. Trimming removed 4 bases at V and 0 bases at J, with 6 bases between. There are 13 residues in the CDR3.

The V gene is TRBV11-2, the J gene TRBJ2-3, with D unresolved. The CDR3 has 15 residues. Germline CDR1 is SGHAT and CDR2 is FQNNGV. V lost 0 bases to trimming and J lost 2 bases, with 9 bases between them. CDR3 nucleotides: TGTGCCAGCAGCTTAGATCGATGGGACACAGATACGCAGTATTTT. It codes for CASSLDRWDTDTQYF.

The chain is built from TRBV5-1 and TRBJ1-4, with D tentatively TRBD1 (5 bases). The CDR3 is made up of 14 amino acids. The germline CDR1 and CDR2 sequences are SGHRS and YFSETQ. V lost 4 bases to trimming and J lost 4 bases, with 11 bases between them. The CDR3 is CASSPGTLNEKLFF. CDR3 nucleotides: TGCGCCAGCAGCCCTGGGACGCTTAATGAAAAACTGTTTTTT.

This clone occurred a few times. This sequence joins TRBV18 and TRBJ1-1; TRBD1 matches 7 bases. This CDR3 comprises 14 residues. Germline values: CDR1 KGHSH, CDR2 LQKENI. The V segment lost 5 bases and the J segment 3 bases; nucleotides outside the gene matches: 6. For the CDR3, the DNA is TGTGCCAGCTCAGCTAGGACAGGCTACACTGAAGCTTTCTTT. Its protein product is CASSARTGYTEAFF. The full variable domain, in which reference TRBV18 and TRBJ1-1 provide the parts outside the CDR3, is NAGVMQNPRHLVRRRGQEARLRCSPMKGHSHVYWYRQLPEEGLKFMVYLQKENIIDESGMPKERFSAEFPKEGPSILRIQQVVRGDSAAYFCASSARTGYTEAFFGQGTRLTVV.

The chain joins TRBV4-3 to TRBJ1-4, with no clear D. Trimming pared 0 bases from V and 8 bases from J, leaving 13 bases between. CDR3 length equals 15 residues. Germline V gene sequence: CDR1 LGHNA, CDR2 YSLEER. As DNA, the CDR3 is TGCGCCAGCAGCCAAGAGCCGAATTCGGGGGAAAAACTGTTTTTT. Encoded protein: CASSQEPNSGEKLFF.

The V call is TRBV30, the J call TRBJ1-3; D is unclear. Deletions cut 7 bases from V and 0 bases from J, with 13 bases between. Germline V gives CDR1 GTSNPN, CDR2 SVGIG (reference sequence). The CDR3 length is 14 residues. CDR3 sequence: CASLGRSSGNTIYF. The CDR3 DNA follows: TGTGCCTCCTTGGGCCGAAGCTCTGGAAACACCATATATTTT.

This chain joins TRBV7-8 and TRBJ2-6, with D uncertain. Germline V CDR1 and CDR2: SGHVS, FQNEAQ. The CDR3 covers 17 residues. V lost 2 bases and J 4 bases, leaving 15 bases between the germline ends. The CDR3: CASSLFRLPVGANVLTF. The CDR3 coding sequence is TGTGCCAGCAGCTTATTCCGGCTTCCGGTAGGGGCCAACGTCCTGACTTTC.

This clone was detected once. The rearrangement links TRBV6-5 to TRBJ1-2; the D is unclear. Germline CDR1 and CDR2: MNHEY and SVGAGI. The CDR3 has 14 residues. V was shortened by 3 bases and J by 10 bases, with 18 bases between the two germline ends. The DNA of the CDR3 is TGTGCCAGCAGTTATCTCGTAGGGCAGCGGATCTACACCTTC. Its translation is CASSYLVGQRIYTF.

The chain has TRBV6-5 and TRBJ1-5; no clear D gene. V was pared by 5 bases and J by 6 bases, with 17 bases between. This CDR3 is 15 amino acids long. Germline V gives CDR1 MNHEY, CDR2 SVGAGI. The CDR3 nucleotides are TGTGCCAGCAGTACCGGGAGGGTAAAGGGTCAGCCCCAGCATTTT. Encoded protein: CASSTGRVKGQPQHF.

This rearrangement joins TRBV7-9 to TRBJ1-1; D is uncertain. The CDR3 runs to 11 residues. The V and J ends lost 0 bases and 7 bases respectively, with 3 bases between them. The germline V gene has CDR1 SEHNR and CDR2 FQNEAQ (reference sequence). The CDR3 DNA reads TGTGCCAGCAGCTTAGCGGTTGAAGCTTTCTTT. Amino acids: CASSLAVEAFF.

The gene calls are TRBV29-1 and TRBJ2-6; D may be TRBD1 (6 bases). Trimming stripped 4 bases from V and 0 bases from J, with 16 bases between. Per germline, CDR1 SQVTM and CDR2 ANQGSEA. This CDR3 has 17 residues. CDR3 loop: CSVALGTTTSGANVLTF. CDR3 coding DNA: TGCAGCGTTGCCCTAGGGACAACGACCTCTGGGGCCAACGTCCTGACTTTC. Combining the CDR3 with reference TRBV29-1 and TRBJ2-6 gives the whole variable domain SAVISQKPSRDICQRGTSLTIQCQVDSQVTMMFWYRQQPGQSLTLIATANQGSEATYESGFVIDKFPISRPNLTFSTLTVSNMSPEDSSIYLCSVALGTTTSGANVLTFGAGSRLTVL.

This sequence joins TRBV7-2 and TRBJ2-2; 7 bases align to TRBD1. Losses at the gene ends were 5 bases for V and 7 bases for J; bases not matched to a gene: 7. Germline V gene data show CDR1 as SGHTA and CDR2 as FQGNSA. The CDR3 contains 14 residues. For the CDR3, the DNA is TGTGCCAGCAGCCCATCGACAGGGAACGGGGAGCTGTTTTTT. It specifies CASSPSTGNGELFF.

The DNA for the CDR3 is TGTGCCAGCAGTGAACGGCTAGCGGGGCTAGATACGCAGTATTTT. Protein product: CASSERLAGLDTQYF. The chain is built from TRBV2 and TRBJ2-3; the match to TRBD2 covers 9 bases. CDR3 length: 15 amino acids. V shed 2 bases and J 5 bases; nucleotides not matched to a gene: 5. Looked up from germline, CDR1 is SNHLY and CDR2 is FYNNEI.

The rearrangement joins TRBV18 to TRBJ1-6; 7 bases fit TRBD1. The CDR3 is 15 residues long. Germline-derived CDR1 and CDR2 are KGHSH and LQKENI. Trimming at V came to 3 bases and at J to 4 bases, leaving 3 bases not matched to a gene. The CDR3 sequence is CASSPGTAYNSPLHF. The CDR3, as DNA: TGTGCCAGCTCACCTGGGACAGCTTATAATTCACCCCTCCACTTT.

This clone has more than one count but fewer than ten. This chain connects TRBV21-1 to TRBJ1-5. TRBV21-1 is labeled a pseudogene. The CDR3 is 15 residues long. CDR3 amino acids: CASPRTWEGNQPQHF. The CDR3 nucleotides are TGTGCCAGCCCCCGCACCTGGGAAGGCAATCAGCCCCAGCATTTT.

The chain links TRBV5-1 to TRBJ1-4; the D gene is possibly TRBD1 (6 bases). With 3 bases removed from V and 8 bases from J, the gap between germline ends came to 14 bases. CDR3 length: 14 amino acids. Germline CDR1 and CDR2: SGHRS and YFSETQ. CDR3 sequence (DNA): TGCGCCAGCAGCTGGAGGGGGGAGGAAGAAAAACTGTTTTTT. It yields the protein CASSWRGEEEKLFF.

The chain combines TRBV30 with TRBJ1-1, with TRBD1 as a possible D gene (6 bases). The CDR3 extends over 14 amino acids. With 2 bases removed from V and 9 bases from J, the gap between germline ends came to 19 bases. In germline, CDR1 is GTSNPN, CDR2 SVGIG (reference sequence). The CDR3 sequence is CAWSSRGADSQAFF. The CDR3 nucleotides are TGTGCCTGGAGTTCTAGGGGGGCCGACTCCCAAGCTTTCTTT.

The CDR3 loop reads CASSRGQYSNQPQHF. DNA of the CDR3: TGTGCCAGCAGCAGGGGACAGTATAGCAATCAGCCCCAGCATTTT. The V gene is TRBV6-5, the J gene TRBJ1-5, with TRBD1 matching 7 bases. J lost 0 bases, V lost 6 bases, and 5 bases had no gene match. The CDR3 contains 15 residues. Germline CDR1 is MNHEY and CDR2 is SVGAGI.